Below are 17 T cell receptor beta chains sequenced from a single sample in a study of T cell responses to AZD1222 COVID-19 vaccine. This table comes from immunoSEQ multiplex PCR, and its TCRdb copy is limited to in-frame clones, with some not included. In the table there are almost 70,000 clones, 75% to 90% of which are singletons. Sequencing was performed on peripheral blood, taken 28 days after the second AZD1222 dose. These receptors were taken from an adult who received the AZD1222 COVID-19 vaccine.

The rearrangement links TRBV18 to TRBJ2-2; D perhaps matches TRBD2 (5 bases). The germline V gene encodes CDR1 KGHSH and CDR2 LQKENI. Trimming shortened V by 5 bases and J by 7 bases, and 11 bases separated the two germline ends. This CDR3 region has 13 residues. The CDR3 region has the DNA TGTGCCAGCTCAGAACTCCGGGACGGGGAGCTGTTTTTT. Amino acids: CASSELRDGELFF. The full variable domain, completed using reference TRBV18 and TRBJ2-2, is NAGVMQNPRHLVRRRGQEARLRCSPMKGHSHVYWYRQLPEEGLKFMVYLQKENIIDESGMPKERFSAEFPKEGPSILRIQQVVRGDSAAYFCASSELRDGELFFGEGSRLTVL.

The V and J genes are TRBV5-1 and TRBJ1-2, with 10 bases fitting TRBD1. The CDR3 sequence is 14 residues long. Per the germline V gene, CDR1 is SGHRS and CDR2 is YFSETQ. Trimming removed 0 bases from V and 6 bases from J; junction bases left unmatched: 2. The CDR3 protein is CASSLAGQGDGYTF. CDR3 sequence (DNA): TGCGCCAGCAGCTTGGCCGGACAGGGGGATGGCTACACCTTC.

The V gene is TRBV30, the J gene TRBJ1-2, with a tentative D call TRBD1 (5 bases). Germline V gene data show CDR1 as GTSNPN and CDR2 as SVGIG (reference sequence). The V gene lost 0 bases and the J gene lost 6 bases, with 11 bases spanning the gap. This CDR3 is built from 13 residues. CDR3 DNA: TGTGCCTGGAGTGTGACATGGGGGGATGGCTACACCTTC. The encoded protein is CAWSVTWGDGYTF.

The chain joins TRBV19 to TRBJ1-5; D not certain. The ends were cut back, 10 bases at V and 3 bases at J, with 13 bases in the middle. The V gene's germline CDR1 is LNHDA and CDR2 SQIVND (reference sequence). This CDR3 spans 13 amino acids. In DNA, the CDR3 is TGTGCCACCCTTGGTCGGAACAATCAGCCCCAGCATTTT. It yields the protein CATLGRNNQPQHF.

This clone was seen a few times. The chain is built from TRBV19 and TRBJ2-7; 7 positions match TRBD1. The junction had 5 bases not matched to a gene; V was cut back by 3 bases and J by 0 bases. Germline V lookup: CDR1 LNHDA, CDR2 SQIVND (reference sequence). This CDR3 is built from 15 residues. The CDR3 is CASSIRGTSSYEQYF. CDR3 sequence (DNA): TGTGCCAGTAGTATCAGGGGGACGAGCTCCTACGAGCAGTACTTC.

In DNA, the CDR3 is TGTGCCAGCAGCCAAGCCTCAAGGAATGAGCAGTTCTTC. Translation gives CASSQASRNEQFF. The V gene is TRBV3-1 (or the pseudogene TRBV3-2), the J gene TRBJ2-1; D gene unclear. The CDR3 has 13 residues. Germline CDR1 LGHDT, CDR2 YNNKEL (reference sequence). Trimming cost V 1 base and J 7 bases, with 8 bases left between them.

The V and J genes are TRBV12-3 or TRBV12-4 and TRBJ2-5, with 7 nucleotides matching TRBD1. The V gene end was trimmed by 3 bases and the J gene end by 2 bases; junction bases not matched to a gene: 0. The CDR3 is made up of 13 amino acids. The DNA for the CDR3 is TGTGCCAGCAGTTTGGGACAGCAAGAGACCCAGTACTTC. This sequence encodes CASSLGQQETQYF.

This clone was observed a handful of times. The rearrangement uses TRBV19 and TRBJ1-5; D is unresolved. Germline-derived CDR1 and CDR2 are LNHDA and SQIVND (reference sequence). V lost 5 bases, J lost 0 bases, and 14 bases lay in between. CDR3 length: 16 amino acids. The CDR3 sequence: CASSEKTVFSNQPQHF. In DNA form, the CDR3 reads TGTGCCAGTAGTGAAAAGACCGTTTTTAGCAATCAGCCCCAGCATTTT.

The chain is built from TRBV11-1 and TRBJ1-3; no reliable D call. Looked up from germline, CDR1 is SGHAT and CDR2 is FQDESV (reference sequence). V lost 6 bases and J lost 2, with 5 bases in between. The CDR3 contains 12 residues. The CDR3: CASRGAGNTIYF. The CDR3 nucleotides read TGTGCCAGCAGGGGAGCTGGAAACACCATATATTTT.

Written as DNA, the CDR3 is TGCGCCAGCAGCTTCGGAGATACGCAGTATTTT. Protein sequence: CASSFGDTQYF. J is TRBJ2-3 and V is TRBV5-1, with D uncertain. The CDR3 is 11 amino acids. Germline V lookup: CDR1 SGHRS, CDR2 YFSETQ. Trimming shortened V by 2 bases and J by 5 bases, and 3 bases separated the two germline ends.

The chain combines TRBV5-1 with TRBJ2-5; 15 nucleotides agree with TRBD2. V shed 4 bases and J 5 bases; nucleotides not matched to a gene: 6. CDR1 is SGHRS and CDR2 is YFSETQ in the germline V gene. This CDR3 has 16 residues. The DNA for the CDR3 is TGCGCCAGCAGCATGGGACTAGCGGGAGGTGAGGAGACCCAGTACTTC. Translating it yields CASSMGLAGGEETQYF.

V gene TRBV5-6 combines with J gene TRBJ1-5, with 11 nucleotides matching TRBD1. This CDR3 is 16 amino acids long. Germline values: CDR1 SGHDT, CDR2 YYEEEE. V lost 2 bases, J lost 9 bases, and 10 bases stayed unmatched. CDR3 sequence: CASSLGDRGTRGPQHF. The CDR3 DNA reads TGTGCCAGCAGCTTAGGGGACAGGGGGACCCGCGGGCCCCAGCATTTT.

This sequence joins TRBV6-5 and TRBJ2-5, with 9 bases matching TRBD2. V gave up 8 bases and J gave up 3 bases; unmatched junction bases: 4. CDR1 and CDR2 from the germline V gene are MNHEY and SVGAGI. The CDR3 has 13 residues. CDR3 in amino acids: CASGLAGKETQYF. DNA for the CDR3: TGTGCCAGCGGCCTAGCGGGGAAAGAGACCCAGTACTTC.

The chain recombines TRBV5-1 with TRBJ2-3, with D possibly being TRBD2 (7 bases). CDR1 is SGHRS and CDR2 is YFSETQ in the germline V gene. The V end was cut by 7 bases, the J end by 2 bases, with 20 bases between. The CDR3 totals 16 residues. The CDR3 sequence is CASSAGAGALTDTQYF. The CDR3, as DNA: TGCGCCAGCTCCGCGGGGGCGGGGGCCCTCACAGATACGCAGTATTTT.

As regards this clone: The sample has other DNA sequences that encode this CDR3 too. The chain has TRBV9 and TRBJ1-6; D not certain. The V end was cut by 0 bases, the J end by 7 bases, with 8 bases between. Per the germline V gene, CDR1 is SGDLS and CDR2 is YYNGEE. The CDR3 runs 14 residues. The CDR3 protein is CASSVGLSNSPLHF. The CDR3 bases are TGTGCCAGCAGCGTAGGACTGTCAAATTCACCCCTCCACTTT.

This CDR3 is CAWSPGTANTEAFF. DNA for the CDR3: TGTGCCTGGAGCCCCGGGACAGCGAACACTGAAGCTTTCTTT. The chain is built from TRBV30 and TRBJ1-1, with 7 bases matching TRBD1. CDR1 and CDR2 (germline): GTSNPN, SVGIG (reference sequence). The trim removed 3 bases at V and 1 base at J, leaving 5 bases unmatched. The CDR3 covers 14 residues.

V gene TRBV5-1 combines with J gene TRBJ1-4; tentative D call: TRBD1 (5 bases). The V end lost 3 bases, the J end lost 0 bases, and 12 bases lay between the germline ends. Germline V CDR1 and CDR2: SGHRS, YFSETQ. The CDR3 is 16 amino acids. Here the CDR3 reads CASSYAGAPTNEKLFF. The CDR3 bases are TGCGCCAGCAGCTACGCCGGGGCTCCAACTAATGAAAAACTGTTTTTT.